This TCR beta chain emerged from a study of T-cell reconstitution after alpha-beta-depleted transplantation in children. Study outcomes and limitations: T-cell counts and diversity at one year following transplant were attributed mainly to newly produced T cells. Some patients showed high day-60 TCRbeta diversity, which derived from surviving recipient T cells and thymic progenitors. Expanded graft clones, several hundred of them, were reportedly the source of alpha-beta T cells about two months after transplant.

This clonotype was counted at least ten times. Antigen: not known. Unique molecular identifiers were incorporated during preparation of the TCRbeta library. MiXCR, run by TCRdb on the PCR reads, gives a single entry per CDR3 protein. Of almost 600,000 distinct CDR3 sequences in the sample, roughly 30% are singletons; the top ten hold about a third. There are 12 residues in the CDR3. Per germline, CDR1 SQVTM and CDR2 ANQGSEA. The V segment lost 5 bases and the J segment 5 bases; nucleotides outside the gene matches: 4. This rearrangement joins TRBV29-1 to TRBJ1-1, with 8 bases matching TRBD1. The source is a boy less than two years old with Wiskott-Aldrich syndrome, due to receive a stem cell transplant. Here the sequenced sample was PBMCs, taken before TCRalphabeta/CD19-depleted stem cell transplant. CDR3 loop: CSVLRQGTEAFF. CDR3 DNA sequence: TGCAGCGTTCTGAGACAGGGGACTGAAGCTTTCTTT.